This T cell receptor (beta chain) emerged from a study of CD8 T cells in Susac syndrome (dated by TCRdb to between 2018 and 2021). Study-level background: Repertoire sequencing was used to test whether CD8+ T cell activation and differentiation in Susac syndrome was antigen driven.

RNA was extracted using the RNeasy kit, and roughly 0.5 to 1 ug of the RNA was reverse transcribed with random hexamers. The immunoSEQ multiplex PCR assay, covering 54 Vbeta and 13 Jbeta segments, was used to amplify TCR beta CDR3 regions. PCR amplification bias was corrected using a synthetic template baseline for primer optimization and computational correction. In the paper's pipeline: Reads were assigned to V, D and J genes according to IMGT and analyzed in immunoSEQ Analyzer, with only productive sequences retained. To calculate clonality, Shannon entropy was normalized by log2 of the number of productive unique sequences and then subtracted from one. For each patient and control, public and private clones were evaluated within the 100 most prevalent clones. Susac-specific clones were defined as absent from healthy and MS cohorts, over a thousand published viral clones and other ImmuneACCESS disease sequences. TCRdb applied fastp at Q25 and MiXCR to the public reads, then kept only in-frame beta chains. Every entry covers one CDR3 protein and lists the most common genes and DNA from its rows. None of the V and J calls come from the authors' own analysis; TCRdb made them. The sample profile shows about 140,000 distinct CDR3 sequences; approximately 93% of them were found once. Roughly 0.083% of the sample belongs to the ten largest clones.

From the cysteine up to the phenylalanine, the CDR3 has a length of 11 residues. Only the CDR3 DNA stays, 33 bases, in frame from base 1. The junction shows trimming of 4 bases on V and 7 bases on J, plus 10 bases between the germline ends. In the germline V gene, CDR1 corresponds to SQVTM and CDR2 to ANQGSEA. What the work shows at the level of the full study, not this receptor alone: The number of individuals in the TCR sequencing and HLA analysis was acknowledged as relatively small.

As concerns this clonotype: Its antigen target is currently unknown. No quality values exist for individual bases; no much larger clone is one base distant.

Peripheral blood CD8+ and CD4+ T cells from healthy donors, Susac syndrome patients and multiple sclerosis patients were profiled by high-throughput TCR beta sequencing. Healthy donors were included as age- and sex-matched controls. CD8+ TEMRA cells were enriched by FACS, while bulk CD8+ and CD4+ T cells were purified by magnetic negative isolation. Blood was collected in EDTA tubes and processed within 24 hours, with PBMCs isolated through density gradient centrifugation. PBMCs intended for TCR sequencing were cryopreserved in liquid nitrogen and were subsequently thawed in a 37 degrees C water bath. Purity of sorted or isolated CD4+, CD8+ and CD8+ TEMRA cells was at least 90%.

The TCR was taken from a human donor in good health. This chain joins TRBV29-1 to TRBJ1-2, and TRBD1 may be the D gene, going by 6 matching bases. What was sequenced was CD4+ T cells from PBMCs. The encoded CDR3 is CSVGQGSGYTF. The DNA sequence reads TGCAGCGTTGGGCAGGGGAGTGGCTACACCTTC.